Listed below are T cell receptor beta chains from one sample, sequenced in a study of response to subunit inactivated influenza vaccine. TCRdb itself ran the RT-PCR reads through MiXCR, one entry per CDR3 protein. This table has more than 600,000 distinct CDR3 sequences, 15% to 20% appearing once. Sequencing used PBMCs from blood, obtained more than 4 days after vaccination. The receptors were gathered from a man aged 45-65 years who received an inactivated influenza vaccine. The conserved cysteine and the conserved F or W are not part of the CDR3 here.

cdr3_aa: ASSGTSAEQY
j_call: TRBJ2-7
v_call: TRBV12-3/TRBV12-4

cdr3_aa: ASSLVDRHSYEQY
j_call: TRBJ2-7
v_call: TRBV28

cdr3_aa: AISDSTGASSYEQY
j_call: TRBJ2-7
v_call: TRBV10-3

cdr3_aa: ASSPRPWDTQY
j_call: TRBJ2-3
v_call: TRBV4-3

cdr3_aa: ASSLVGGGAPSEAF
j_call: TRBJ1-1
v_call: TRBV7-8

cdr3_aa: ASSSGYRGGGYT
j_call: TRBJ1-2
v_call: TRBV7-2

cdr3_aa: SVEGQEGYEQY
j_call: TRBJ2-7
v_call: TRBV29-1

cdr3_aa: ASRRDGYT
j_call: TRBJ1-2
v_call: TRBV6-2/TRBV6-3

cdr3_aa: ASSYSTQGRRELF
j_call: TRBJ1-4
v_call: TRBV6-5

cdr3_aa: ASSLVLGQGYEQY
j_call: TRBJ2-7
v_call: TRBV5-1

cdr3_aa: ASSLLATEYQETQY
j_call: TRBJ2-5
v_call: TRBV5-5

cdr3_aa: ASSRGDGELF
j_call: TRBJ2-2
v_call: TRBV5-1

cdr3_aa: ASSEAELAGMTDTQY
j_call: TRBJ2-3
v_call: TRBV6-1

cdr3_aa: ASSEVWQGADEQY
j_call: TRBJ2-7
v_call: TRBV6-1

cdr3_aa: ASTKESSGNTIY
j_call: TRBJ1-3
v_call: TRBV6-1

cdr3_aa: ASSLLGDGYEQY
j_call: TRBJ2-7
v_call: TRBV27

cdr3_aa: ASSLGVDRRDEQY
j_call: TRBJ2-7
v_call: TRBV5-1

cdr3_aa: ASSSTGVQAGELF
j_call: TRBJ2-2
v_call: TRBV3-1